This T cell receptor beta chain was captured in a study of cytomegalovirus exposure and HLA in healthy donors. Study-wide results and limits: While the bulk of TCR sequences proved rare, some public TCRs turned up in many donors. In a later analysis, V- and J-gene trimming of beta chains associated with a DCLRE1C missense variant, replicated independently.

Donors in the study were healthy people who gave bone marrow. As concerns this clone: Its target is not known.

Vbeta (60) and Jbeta (13) primers were used in the PCR. Assay: immunoSEQ multiplex PCR; the TCRdb copy retains only in-frame clones and omits some. Altogether roughly 190,000 clones are present, about 80% being singletons, with the ten largest covering roughly 10%. V shed 3 bases, J shed 7 bases, and the junction held 6 bases outside the gene matches. The CDR3 covers 15 residues. CDR1 and CDR2 from the germline V gene are MNHEY and SMNVEV (reference sequence). The sequenced sample consisted of PBMCs. This clonotype was sampled from a woman aged 50 to 60 in good health and CMV-seropositive. This chain joins TRBV27 and TRBJ1-6; 7 nucleotides agree with TRBD1. For the CDR3, the DNA is TGTGCCAGCAGTTTGCTCGGGACAGCGAATTCACCCCTCCACTTT. Its translation: CASSLLGTANSPLHF.